These 14 T cell receptor beta chains came from one sample sequenced in a study of T cell responses to AZD1222 COVID-19 vaccine. TCRdb's table, derived via immunoSEQ multiplex PCR, lists solely in-frame clones and lacks some. The sample holds about 140,000 clones, 92% seen once. The source material was peripheral blood, sampled on day 0 of AZD1222 vaccination. These receptors originate from an adult in good health.

The sample holds one count of this clone. The V call is TRBV7-9, the J call TRBJ2-1; a weak D match, TRBD2 (6 bases). Trimming stripped 1 base from V and 7 bases from J, with 11 bases between. Looked up from germline, CDR1 is SEHNR and CDR2 is FQNEAQ (reference sequence). The CDR3 runs 14 residues. CDR3 in DNA: TGTGCCAGCAGCTTAGGGATGGGGGGAAATGAGCAGTTCTTC. Protein: CASSLGMGGNEQFF.

The J gene is TRBJ2-7, the V gene TRBV4-1; possible D gene TRBD2, 6 bases. The CDR3 loop spans 15 amino acids. Trimming shortened V by 0 bases and J by 4 bases, and 13 bases separated the two germline ends. CDR1 MGHRA and CDR2 YSYEKL come from the germline V gene. The CDR3 DNA is TGCGCCAGCAGCCAAGAGGCGGGCGGGGCATACGAGCAGTACTTC. Translation gives CASSQEAGGAYEQYF.

V and J are TRBV4-1 and TRBJ2-2, with D maybe TRBD2 (5 bases). CDR1 and CDR2 from the germline V gene are MGHRA and YSYEKL. Trimming removed 4 bases at V and 4 bases at J, with 7 bases between. The CDR3 consists of 13 residues. In nucleotides, the CDR3 is TGCGCCAGCAGCCCCGCGGGCACCGGGGAGCTGTTTTTT. Translated, it gives CASSPAGTGELFF.

This clone was found many times. CDR3 DNA: TGTGCCAGCAGTGCCGGGATTAGCAATCAGCCCCAGCATTTT. It specifies CASSAGISNQPQHF. This sequence joins TRBV6-4 and TRBJ1-5, with D hard to call. The CDR3 sequence is 14 residues long. Trimming left V 4 bases short and J 0 bases short, with 7 bases between. Germline CDR1 reads MRHNA; CDR2 reads SNTAGT.

The chain couples TRBV2 to TRBJ2-4; the match to TRBD1 covers 9 bases. Germline V lookup: CDR1 SNHLY, CDR2 FYNNEI. Unmatched junction bases numbered 7, after V lost 5 bases and J lost 8 bases. The CDR3 sequence is 14 residues long. The DNA for the CDR3 is TGTGCCAGCAGTCCGGGACAGGGTACCCACATTCAGTACTTC. Its protein product is CASSPGQGTHIQYF. Full variable domain (rest looked up from reference TRBV2 and TRBJ2-4): EPEVTQTPSHQVTQMGQEVILRCVPISNHLYFYWYRQILGQKVEFLVSFYNNEISEKSEIFDDQFSVERPDGSNFTLKIRSTKLEDSAMYFCASSPGQGTHIQYFGAGTRLSVL.

The V gene is TRBV30, the J gene TRBJ1-1, with unresolved D. The CDR3 is 11 amino acids. Trimming took off 3 bases at V and 5 bases at J, with 7 bases between the two ends. Germline CDR1 GTSNPN, CDR2 SVGIG (reference sequence). CDR3 bases: TGTGCCTGGAGCTGGGGAACTGAAGCTTTCTTT. Amino acid sequence: CAWSWGTEAFF. Full variable domain (missing parts from reference TRBV30 and TRBJ1-1): SQTIHQWPATLVQPVGSPLSLECTVEGTSNPNLYWYRQAAGRGLQLLFYSVGIGQISSEVPQNLSASRPQDRQFILSSKKLLLSDSGFYLCAWSWGTEAFFGQGTRLTVV.

The CDR3 sequence is CASRTGRPYGYTF. In nucleotides, the CDR3 is TGTGCCAGCAGAACGGGACGGCCGTATGGCTACACCTTC. The chain has TRBV28 and TRBJ1-2, with a possible D match to TRBD1 (5 bases). Germline V gives CDR1 MDHEN, CDR2 SYDVKM. There are 13 residues in the CDR3. V lost 6 bases and J 5 bases, leaving 13 bases between the germline ends.

V usage is TRBV5-1 and J usage is TRBJ2-1; the match to TRBD2 covers 7 bases. Germline CDR1 reads SGHRS; CDR2 reads YFSETQ. Trimming removed 3 bases from V and 4 bases from J; junction bases left unmatched: 7. The CDR3 has 15 residues. The CDR3 sequence: CASSSPAGEYNEQFF. The DNA for the CDR3 is TGCGCCAGCAGCTCCCCTGCGGGAGAATACAATGAGCAGTTCTTC.

V usage is TRBV4-3 and J usage is TRBJ2-7, with no clear D. The CDR3 has 16 amino acids. V was pared by 0 bases and J by 0 bases, with 12 bases between. From germline, CDR1 is LGHNA and CDR2 YSLEER. The CDR3 nucleotides are TGCGCCAGCAGCCAAGATGGGCCTCCTAGCTCCTACGAGCAGTACTTC. Its translation: CASSQDGPPSSYEQYF.

This clone appeared a few times. The chain is built from TRBV10-3 and TRBJ1-1; perhaps TRBD1 as D (6 bases). The germline V and J ends were trimmed by 2 bases and 6 bases, with 13 bases remaining between them. The CDR3 sequence is 14 residues long. The germline gives CDR1 ENHRY, CDR2 SYGVKD. The CDR3 DNA reads as TGTGCCATCAGTGAGGACGGCCGGACAGCTGAAGCTTTCTTT. Protein sequence: CAISEDGRTAEAFF.

The chain is built from TRBV18 and TRBJ1-2; 7 bases fit TRBD1. Germline V gene data show CDR1 as KGHSH and CDR2 as LQKENI. The junction had 10 bases not matched to a gene; V was cut back by 2 bases and J by 7 bases. CDR3 length equals 15 residues. The CDR3 DNA reads as TGTGCCAGCTCACCATCAACAGGGGAATGGATTGGCTACACCTTC. Protein product: CASSPSTGEWIGYTF.

The chain joins TRBV12-3 or TRBV12-4 to TRBJ1-5; D may be TRBD1 (5 bases). Trimming left V 5 bases short and J 6 bases short, with 11 bases between. This CDR3 is 13 amino acids long. CDR3 sequence (DNA): TGTGCCAGCAGTGGCGCGGGGGTTCAGCCCCAGCATTTT. It specifies CASSGAGVQPQHF.

The chain uses TRBV7-3 and TRBJ1-1; 8 bases align to TRBD1. The V segment lost 1 base and the J segment 2 bases; nucleotides outside the gene matches: 6. The CDR3 spans 16 residues. Germline CDR1 SGHTA, CDR2 FQGTGA. The CDR3 is CASSLRTGLFNTEAFF. The CDR3, as DNA: TGTGCCAGCAGCTTAAGGACAGGGTTGTTCAACACTGAAGCTTTCTTT.

The J gene is TRBJ1-1, the V gene TRBV3-1 (or the pseudogene TRBV3-2); TRBD1 is a possible D gene (6 bases). Germline V gene data show CDR1 as LGHDT and CDR2 as YNNKEL (reference sequence). There are 14 residues in the CDR3. The V and J ends lost 0 bases and 10 bases respectively, with 15 bases between them. DNA of the CDR3: TGTGCCAGCAGCCAAGATCTTCAGGGGAGGCGAGCTTTCTTT. Encoded protein: CASSQDLQGRRAFF.